This T cell receptor (beta chain) was sequenced during a study of shared clonotypes between healthy human individuals. At the level of the study: Donor ages ranged 18 to 49 years: a couple of women, a few men. Broader study findings: Few donors limited the genetic and exposure-history diversity represented.

Profiling relied on immunoSEQ multiplex PCR, and the TCRdb table lists in-frame clones only, not all of them. The sample yields more than 2,000,000 clones, more than 90% seen once. Deletions cut 8 bases from V and 8 bases from J, with 16 bases between. Germline V CDR1 and CDR2: SEHNR, FQNEAQ (reference sequence). CDR3 length equals 13 residues. Note on this clone: Its matching antigen is unknown.

The chain couples TRBV7-9 to TRBJ1-3, with D possibly being TRBD1 (6 bases). The sequence was collected from a man aged 18 to 35 in good health. What was sequenced was naive CD4+ T cells sorted from blood. Subset reported: CD45RA+ positively selected. The CDR3 here is CASAVSGAYTIYF. In DNA form, the CDR3 reads TGTGCCAGCGCGGTGTCAGGGGCGTACACCATATATTTT.